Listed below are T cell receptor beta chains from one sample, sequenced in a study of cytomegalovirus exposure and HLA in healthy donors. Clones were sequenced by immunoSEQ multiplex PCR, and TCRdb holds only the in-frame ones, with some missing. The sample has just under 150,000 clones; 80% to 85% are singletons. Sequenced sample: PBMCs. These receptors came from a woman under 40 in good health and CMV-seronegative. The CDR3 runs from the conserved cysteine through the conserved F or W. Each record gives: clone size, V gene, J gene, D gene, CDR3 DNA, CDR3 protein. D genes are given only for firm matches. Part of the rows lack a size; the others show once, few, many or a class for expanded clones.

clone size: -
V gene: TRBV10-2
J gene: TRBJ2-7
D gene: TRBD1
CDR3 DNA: TGCGCCACCAAGGACAGGGCTACCTACGAGCAGTACTTC
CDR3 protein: CATKDRATYEQYF

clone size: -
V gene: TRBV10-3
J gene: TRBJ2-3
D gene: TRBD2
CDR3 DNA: TGTGCCATCAGTGAGTCGTCCGGACTAGGAGGGGCAGATACGCAGTATTTT
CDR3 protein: CAISESSGLGGADTQYF

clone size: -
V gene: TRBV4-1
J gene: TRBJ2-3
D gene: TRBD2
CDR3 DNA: TGCGCCAGCAGCCCTGGGACTAGCGGGAGCGGGACAGATACGCAGTATTTT
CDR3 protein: CASSPGTSGSGTDTQYF

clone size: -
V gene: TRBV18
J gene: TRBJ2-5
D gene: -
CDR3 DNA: TGTGCCAGCTCACCACCGGAGGAGTTGTACCAAGAGACCCAGTACTTC
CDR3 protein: CASSPPEELYQETQYF

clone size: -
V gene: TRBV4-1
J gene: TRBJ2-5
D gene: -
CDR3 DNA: TGCGCCAGCAGCCCTTGGGTGGAGTTACAAGAGACCCAGTACTTC
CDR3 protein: CASSPWVELQETQYF

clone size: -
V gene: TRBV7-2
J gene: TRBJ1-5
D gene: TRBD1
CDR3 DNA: TGTGCCAGCAGCTTGGACAGGGCGAATCAGCCCCAGCATTTT
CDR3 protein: CASSLDRANQPQHF

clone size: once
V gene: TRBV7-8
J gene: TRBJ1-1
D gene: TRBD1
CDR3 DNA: TGTGCCAGCAGCTTAGTCCTACAGGGGCCTGAAGCTTTCTTT
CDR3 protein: CASSLVLQGPEAFF

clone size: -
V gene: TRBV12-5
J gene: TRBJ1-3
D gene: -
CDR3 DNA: TGTGCTAGTGGAACAGGGCATTCTGGAAACACCATATATTTT
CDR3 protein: CASGTGHSGNTIYF

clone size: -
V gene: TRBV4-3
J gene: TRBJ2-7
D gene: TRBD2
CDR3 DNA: TGCGCCAGCAGCCAAGATCTCAGCCTAGCGGGGGAAAACGAGCAGTACTTC
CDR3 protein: CASSQDLSLAGENEQYF

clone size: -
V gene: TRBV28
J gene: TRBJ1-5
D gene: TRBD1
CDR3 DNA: TGTGCCAGCAGGTCAGGGGGCAGGAGCAATCAGCCCCAGCATTTT
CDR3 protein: CASRSGGRSNQPQHF

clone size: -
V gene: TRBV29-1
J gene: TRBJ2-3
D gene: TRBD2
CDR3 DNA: TGCAGCGTTGAAGATTCGAAGGGGGTCAAGCGACTAGCGGCTAGCACAGATACGCAGTATTTT
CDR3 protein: CSVEDSKGVKRLAASTDTQYF

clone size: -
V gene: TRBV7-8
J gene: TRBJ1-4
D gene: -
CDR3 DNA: TGTGCCAGCAGCTCCTTTCTGGCAGGGCTTAATGAAAAACTGTTTTTT
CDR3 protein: CASSSFLAGLNEKLFF

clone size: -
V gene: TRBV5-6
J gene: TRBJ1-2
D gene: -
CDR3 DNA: TGTGCCAGCAGCTTGCGTCCGGGCAGGGCTGGTGGCTACACCTTC
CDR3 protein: CASSLRPGRAGGYTF

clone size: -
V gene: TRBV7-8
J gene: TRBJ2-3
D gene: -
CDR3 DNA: TGTGCCAGCAGCCCAGTGGCCGGGATCCTCTTCGATACGCAGTATTTT
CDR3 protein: CASSPVAGILFDTQYF

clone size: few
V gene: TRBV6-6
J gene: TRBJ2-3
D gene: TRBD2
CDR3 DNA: TGTGCCAGCAGTTCGTTAGCGGGGGGCTCAGATACGCAGTATTTT
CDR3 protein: CASSSLAGGSDTQYF

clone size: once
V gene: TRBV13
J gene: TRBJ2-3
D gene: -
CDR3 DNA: TGTGCCAGCAGCTTAGTTGGGCCAGGCACAGATACGCAGTATTTT
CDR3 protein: CASSLVGPGTDTQYF

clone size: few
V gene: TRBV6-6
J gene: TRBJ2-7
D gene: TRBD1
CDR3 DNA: TGTGCCAGCAGCGGACAGGGGAGAGAGCAGTACTTC
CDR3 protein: CASSGQGREQYF

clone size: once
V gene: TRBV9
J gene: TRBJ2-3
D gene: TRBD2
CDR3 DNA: TGTGCCAGCAGCGTAGCTAGCGGGAGGGCAGATACGCAGTATTTT
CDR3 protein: CASSVASGRADTQYF

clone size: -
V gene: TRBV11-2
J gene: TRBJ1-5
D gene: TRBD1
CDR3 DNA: TGTGCCAGCAGCTTCCAGGGGGGTTACAATCAGCCCCAGCATTTT
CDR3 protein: CASSFQGGYNQPQHF

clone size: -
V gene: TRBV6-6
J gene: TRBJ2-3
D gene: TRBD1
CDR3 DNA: TGTGCCAGCAGGGGCCCGGGACAGGGGGTAGCAGATACGCAGTATTTT
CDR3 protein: CASRGPGQGVADTQYF

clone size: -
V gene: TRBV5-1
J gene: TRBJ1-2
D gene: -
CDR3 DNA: TGCGCCAGCAGCTTGGCCCTGGACACGAACTATGGCTACACCTTC
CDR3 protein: CASSLALDTNYGYTF

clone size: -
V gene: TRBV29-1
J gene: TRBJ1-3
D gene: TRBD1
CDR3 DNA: TGCAGCGTTCGGACAGGGTCTGGAAACACCATATATTTT
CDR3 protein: CSVRTGSGNTIYF

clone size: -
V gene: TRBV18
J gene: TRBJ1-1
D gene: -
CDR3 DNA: TGTGCCAGCTCACCACCGAGCGGGGGCTATGACACTGAAGCTTTCTTT
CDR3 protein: CASSPPSGGYDTEAFF

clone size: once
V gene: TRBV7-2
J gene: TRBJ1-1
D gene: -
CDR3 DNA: TGTGCCAGCAGCCCTAGGGGAAGGAACACTGAAGCTTTCTTT
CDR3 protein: CASSPRGRNTEAFF

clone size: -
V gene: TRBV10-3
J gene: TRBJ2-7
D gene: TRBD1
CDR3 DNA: TGTGCCATCAGTGAGGGGACAGGGGGCCGCTACGAGCAGTACTTC
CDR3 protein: CAISEGTGGRYEQYF

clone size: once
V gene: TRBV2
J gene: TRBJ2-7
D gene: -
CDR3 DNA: TGTGCCAGCAGGGAAGACAGGGAGGGCGAGCAGTACTTC
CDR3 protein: CASREDREGEQYF

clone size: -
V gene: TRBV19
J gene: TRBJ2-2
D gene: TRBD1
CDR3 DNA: TGTGCCAGTAGCTTACCCCGGGACAGGGGGGGTTACACCGGGGAGCTGTTTTTT
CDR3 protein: CASSLPRDRGGYTGELFF

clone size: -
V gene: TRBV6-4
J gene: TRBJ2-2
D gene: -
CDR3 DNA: TGTGCCAGCAGCGGACAGCCAACGAACACCGGGGAGCTGTTTTTT
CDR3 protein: CASSGQPTNTGELFF

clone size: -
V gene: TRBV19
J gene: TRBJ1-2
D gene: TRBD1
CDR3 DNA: TGTGCCAGTAGTATTAGGGGACAGAATAACTATGGCTACACCTTC
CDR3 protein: CASSIRGQNNYGYTF

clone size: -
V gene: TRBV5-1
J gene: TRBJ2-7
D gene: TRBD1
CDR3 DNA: TGCGCCAGCAGCTTGGGGACAGGGTGGTACGAGCAGTACTTC
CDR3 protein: CASSLGTGWYEQYF

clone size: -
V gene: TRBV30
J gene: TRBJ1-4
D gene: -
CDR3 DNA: TGTGCCTGGAGTGTACCCCGACGGGGTGAAAAACTGTTTTTT
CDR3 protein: CAWSVPRRGEKLFF

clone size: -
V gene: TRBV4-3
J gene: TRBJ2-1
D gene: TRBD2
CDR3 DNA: TGCGCCAGCAGCCAAGAATCGGGGGGGGGATTTTACAATGAGCAGTTCTTC
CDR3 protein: CASSQESGGGFYNEQFF

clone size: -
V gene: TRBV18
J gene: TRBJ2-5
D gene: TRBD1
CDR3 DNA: TGTGCCAGCTCACCGGGGACAGGGAGGAAAGAGACCCAGTACTTC
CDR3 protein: CASSPGTGRKETQYF

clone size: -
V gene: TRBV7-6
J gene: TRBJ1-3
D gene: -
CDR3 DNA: TGTGCCAGCAGCCAGGGGAGTTTTCGCCCCATATATTTT
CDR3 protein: CASSQGSFRPIYF

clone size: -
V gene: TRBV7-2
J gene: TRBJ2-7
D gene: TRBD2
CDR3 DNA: TGTGCCAGCAGCTTACTCAGCGGGGGGACCTACGAGCAGTACTTC
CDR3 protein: CASSLLSGGTYEQYF

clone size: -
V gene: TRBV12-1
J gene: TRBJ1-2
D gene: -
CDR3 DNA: TGTGCCAGCAGCCCGGGATGGGTCCACTATGGCTACACCTTC
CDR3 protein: CASSPGWVHYGYTF

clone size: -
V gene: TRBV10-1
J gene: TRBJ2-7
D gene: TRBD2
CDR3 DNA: TGCGCCAGCAGCGCTAGCGGGGGGCTCTCCTACGAGCAGTACTTC
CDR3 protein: CASSASGGLSYEQYF

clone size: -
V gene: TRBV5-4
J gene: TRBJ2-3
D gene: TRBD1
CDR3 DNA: TGTGCCAGCAGCCTCTGGACAGGGAACACAGATACGCAGTATTTT
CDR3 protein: CASSLWTGNTDTQYF

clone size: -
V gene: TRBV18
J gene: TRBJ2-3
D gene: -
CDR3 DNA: TGTGCCAGCTCGGGACAGCGGGCTGACACAGATACGCAGTATTTT
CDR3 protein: CASSGQRADTDTQYF

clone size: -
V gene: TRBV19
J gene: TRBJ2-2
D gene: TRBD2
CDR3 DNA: TGTGCCAGTAATGCGGGGGAATACACCGGGGAGCTGTTTTTT
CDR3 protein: CASNAGEYTGELFF

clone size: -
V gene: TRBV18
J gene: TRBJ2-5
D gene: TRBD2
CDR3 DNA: TGTGCCAGCTCACCACCGAGGGGGACTAGCGGGGCTGGGGAGACCCAGTACTTC
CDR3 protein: CASSPPRGTSGAGETQYF

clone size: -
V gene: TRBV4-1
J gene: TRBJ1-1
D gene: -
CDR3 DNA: TGCGCCAGCAGCCAAGACGCGACACTGAACACTGAAGCTTTCTTT
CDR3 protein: CASSQDATLNTEAFF

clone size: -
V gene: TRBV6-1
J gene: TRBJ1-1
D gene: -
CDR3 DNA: TGTGCCAGCAGGGGAATGGACTGGGGCACTGAAGCTTTCTTT
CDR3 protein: CASRGMDWGTEAFF

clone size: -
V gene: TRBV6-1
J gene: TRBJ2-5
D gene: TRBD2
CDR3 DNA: TGTGCCAGCAGACCTAGCGGCCCCGGGGAGACCCAGTACTTC
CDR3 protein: CASRPSGPGETQYF

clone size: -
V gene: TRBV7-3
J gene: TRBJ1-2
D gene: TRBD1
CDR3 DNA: TGTGCCAGCGGCCCTTCCCCAGGGCAGGGGGCAGAAGGCTACACCTTC
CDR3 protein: CASGPSPGQGAEGYTF

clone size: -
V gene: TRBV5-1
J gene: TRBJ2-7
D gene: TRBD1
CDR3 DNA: TGCGCCAGCAGGCTCGGACAGGGGGCGAGCGAGCAGTACTTC
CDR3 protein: CASRLGQGASEQYF

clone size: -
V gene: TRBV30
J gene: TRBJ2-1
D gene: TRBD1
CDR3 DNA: TGTGCCTGGACAGGGGGCTCAGAGCAGTTCTTC
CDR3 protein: CAWTGGSEQFF

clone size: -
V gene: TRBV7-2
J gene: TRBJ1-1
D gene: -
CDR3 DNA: TGTGCCAGCAGCAATTCGAGGAACACTGAAGCTTTCTTT
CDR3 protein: CASSNSRNTEAFF

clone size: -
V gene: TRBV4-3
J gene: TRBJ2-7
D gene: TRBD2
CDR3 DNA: TGCGCCAGCAGCTTGGGGGGGCGGGGGGTCGGCTACGAGCAGTACTTC
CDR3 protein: CASSLGGRGVGYEQYF

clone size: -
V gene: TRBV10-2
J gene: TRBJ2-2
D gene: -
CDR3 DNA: TGCGCCAGCAGTGAGTCGATCCAGGGAGGTACCGGGGAGCTGTTTTTT
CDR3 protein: CASSESIQGGTGELFF

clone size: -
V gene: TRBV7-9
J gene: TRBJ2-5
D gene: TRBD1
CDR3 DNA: TGTGCCAGCAGCTTAAGGGGACAGGTTTCTGGAGAGACCCAGTACTTC
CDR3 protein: CASSLRGQVSGETQYF

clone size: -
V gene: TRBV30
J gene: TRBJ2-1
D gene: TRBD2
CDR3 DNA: TGTGCCTGGGCGCCGGGACTAGCCAACAATGAGCAGTTCTTC
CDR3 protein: CAWAPGLANNEQFF

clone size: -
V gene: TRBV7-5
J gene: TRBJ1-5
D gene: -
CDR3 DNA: TGTGTCAGAAGCGTACAGGGATCTCCGCCGGGGTGCAATCAGCCCCAGCATTTT
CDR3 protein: CVRSVQGSPPGCNQPQHF

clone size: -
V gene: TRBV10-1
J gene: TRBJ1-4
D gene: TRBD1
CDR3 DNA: TGCGCCAGCAGTGAGTCCCAATCGGGACAGGGTATTCCGAATGAAAAACTGTTTTTT
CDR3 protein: CASSESQSGQGIPNEKLFF

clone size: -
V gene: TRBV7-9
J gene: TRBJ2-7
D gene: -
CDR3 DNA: TGTGCCAGCGAACCTTCGGGGAACGAGCAGTACTTC
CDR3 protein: CASEPSGNEQYF

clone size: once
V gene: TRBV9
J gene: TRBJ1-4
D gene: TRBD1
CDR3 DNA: TGTGCCACCCACGGGACAGGGGATCTGTATGAAAAACTGTTTTTT
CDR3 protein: CATHGTGDLYEKLFF